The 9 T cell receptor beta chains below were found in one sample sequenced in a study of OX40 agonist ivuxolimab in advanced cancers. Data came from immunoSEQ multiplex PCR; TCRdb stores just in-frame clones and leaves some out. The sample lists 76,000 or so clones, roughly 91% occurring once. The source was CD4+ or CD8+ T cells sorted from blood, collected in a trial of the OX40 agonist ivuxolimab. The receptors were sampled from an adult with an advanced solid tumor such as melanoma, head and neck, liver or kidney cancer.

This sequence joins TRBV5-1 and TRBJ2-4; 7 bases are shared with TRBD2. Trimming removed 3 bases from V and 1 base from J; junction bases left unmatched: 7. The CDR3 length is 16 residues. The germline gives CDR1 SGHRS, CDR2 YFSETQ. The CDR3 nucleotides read TGCGCCAGCAGCTCGGACTGGGAGGGGGCCAAAAACATTCAGTACTTC. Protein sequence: CASSSDWEGAKNIQYF.

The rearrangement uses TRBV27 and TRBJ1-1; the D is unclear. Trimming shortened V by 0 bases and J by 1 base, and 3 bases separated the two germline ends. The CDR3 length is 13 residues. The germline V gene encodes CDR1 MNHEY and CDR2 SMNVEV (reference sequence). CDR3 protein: CASSLSENTEAFF. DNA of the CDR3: TGTGCCAGCAGTTTATCGGAGAACACTGAAGCTTTCTTT.

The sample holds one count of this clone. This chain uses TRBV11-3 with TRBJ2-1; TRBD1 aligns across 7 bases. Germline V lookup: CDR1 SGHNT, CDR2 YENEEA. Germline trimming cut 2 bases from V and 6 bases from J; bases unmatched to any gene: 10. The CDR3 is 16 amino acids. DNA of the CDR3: TGTGCCAGCAGCTTAAGACAGGGCCGGTGGACCAATGAGCAGTTCTTC. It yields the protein CASSLRQGRWTNEQFF. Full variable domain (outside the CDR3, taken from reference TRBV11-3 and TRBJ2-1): EAGVVQSPRYKIIEKKQPVAFWCNPISGHNTLYWYLQNLGQGPELLIRYENEEAVDDSQLPKDRFSAERLKGVDSTLKIQPAELGDSAVYLCASSLRQGRWTNEQFFGPGTRLTVL.

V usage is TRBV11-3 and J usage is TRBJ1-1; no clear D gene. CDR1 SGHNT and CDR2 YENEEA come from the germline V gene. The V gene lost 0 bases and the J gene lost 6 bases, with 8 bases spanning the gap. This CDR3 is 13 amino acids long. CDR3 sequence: CASSLELASEAFF. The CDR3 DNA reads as TGTGCCAGCAGCTTAGAACTCGCTTCTGAAGCTTTCTTT.

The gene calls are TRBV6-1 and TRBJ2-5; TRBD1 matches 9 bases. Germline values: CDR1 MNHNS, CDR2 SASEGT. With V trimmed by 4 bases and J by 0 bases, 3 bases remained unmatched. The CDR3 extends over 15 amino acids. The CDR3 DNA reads TGTGCCAGCAGTGGGGACAGGGAGTACCAAGAGACCCAGTACTTC. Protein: CASSGDREYQETQYF.

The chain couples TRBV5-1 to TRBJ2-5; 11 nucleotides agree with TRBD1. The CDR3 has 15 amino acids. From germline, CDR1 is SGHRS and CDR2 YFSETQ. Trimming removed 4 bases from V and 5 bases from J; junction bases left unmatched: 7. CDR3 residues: CASSNGQGAGETQYF. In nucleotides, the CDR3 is TGCGCCAGCAGCAATGGACAGGGGGCTGGGGAGACCCAGTACTTC.

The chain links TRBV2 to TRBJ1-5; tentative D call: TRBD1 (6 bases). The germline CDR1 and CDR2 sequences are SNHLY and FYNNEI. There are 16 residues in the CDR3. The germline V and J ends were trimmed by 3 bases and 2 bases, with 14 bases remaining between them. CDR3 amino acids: CASSEGAAGGNQPQHF. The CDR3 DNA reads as TGTGCCAGCAGTGAGGGGGCCGCAGGTGGCAATCAGCCCCAGCATTTT. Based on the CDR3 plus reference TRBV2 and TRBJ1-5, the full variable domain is EPEVTQTPSHQVTQMGQEVILRCVPISNHLYFYWYRQILGQKVEFLVSFYNNEISEKSEIFDDQFSVERPDGSNFTLKIRSTKLEDSAMYFCASSEGAAGGNQPQHFGDGTRLSIL.

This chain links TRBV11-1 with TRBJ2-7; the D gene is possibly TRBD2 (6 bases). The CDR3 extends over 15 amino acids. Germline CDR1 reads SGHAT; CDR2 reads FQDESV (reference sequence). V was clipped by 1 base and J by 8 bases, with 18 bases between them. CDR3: CASSLVGTYPGKQYF. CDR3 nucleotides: TGTGCCAGCAGCTTAGTAGGGACTTACCCCGGAAAGCAGTACTTC.

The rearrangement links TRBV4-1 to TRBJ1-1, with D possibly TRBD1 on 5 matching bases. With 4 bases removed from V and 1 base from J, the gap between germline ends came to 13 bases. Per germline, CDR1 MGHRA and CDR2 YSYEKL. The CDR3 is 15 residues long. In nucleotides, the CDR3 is TGCGCCAGCAGCCCCAGGGTGGGCGAGAACACTGAAGCTTTCTTT. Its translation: CASSPRVGENTEAFF.